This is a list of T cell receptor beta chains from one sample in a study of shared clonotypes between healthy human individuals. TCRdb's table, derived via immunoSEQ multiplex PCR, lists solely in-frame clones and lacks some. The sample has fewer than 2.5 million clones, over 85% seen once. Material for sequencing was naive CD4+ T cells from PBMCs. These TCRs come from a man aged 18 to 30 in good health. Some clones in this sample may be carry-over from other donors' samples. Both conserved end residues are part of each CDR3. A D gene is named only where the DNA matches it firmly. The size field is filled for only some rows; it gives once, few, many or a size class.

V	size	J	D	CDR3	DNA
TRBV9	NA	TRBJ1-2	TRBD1	CASSVRPGTGNYGYTF	TGTGCCAGCAGCGTTCGCCCTGGGACAGGGAACTATGGCTACACCTTC
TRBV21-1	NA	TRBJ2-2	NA	CASSPFGTLNTGELFF	TGTGCCAGCAGCCCCTTCGGAACCCTGAACACCGGGGAGCTGTTTTTT
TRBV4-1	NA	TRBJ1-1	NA	CASSRTGQQNTEAFF	TGCGCCAGCAGCCGAACTGGACAGCAAAACACTGAAGCTTTCTTT
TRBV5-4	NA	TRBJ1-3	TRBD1	CASSLPGQGYGNTIYF	TGTGCCAGCAGCCTCCCCGGACAGGGATATGGAAACACCATATATTTT
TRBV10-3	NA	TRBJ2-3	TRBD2	CAISAGTSATDTQYF	TGTGCCATCAGTGCCGGGACTAGCGCAACAGATACGCAGTATTTT
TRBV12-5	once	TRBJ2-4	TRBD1	CASGFQTGGRDIQYF	TGTGCTAGTGGTTTCCAGACAGGGGGCAGGGACATTCAGTACTTC
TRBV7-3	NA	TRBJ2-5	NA	CASSLTTTETQYF	TGTGCCAGCAGCTTAACGACCACGGAGACCCAGTACTTC
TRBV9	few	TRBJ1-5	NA	CASSLRDNNQPQHF	TGTGCCAGCAGCTTGCGGGACAACAATCAGCCCCAGCATTTT
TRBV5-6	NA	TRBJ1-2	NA	CASSLEAAYGYTF	TGTGCCAGCAGCTTGGAAGCTGCCTATGGCTACACCTTC
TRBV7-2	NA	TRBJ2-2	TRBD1	CASSPRQGQPPNTGELFF	TGTGCCAGCAGCCCCCGACAGGGACAGCCTCCTAACACCGGGGAGCTGTTTTTT
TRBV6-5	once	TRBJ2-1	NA	CASSLSISSQFF	TGTGCCAGCTCCCTCTCCATATCATCCCAGTTCTTC
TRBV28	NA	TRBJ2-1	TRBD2	CASALLAVYNEQFF	TGTGCCAGCGCTTTACTAGCGGTGTACAATGAGCAGTTCTTC
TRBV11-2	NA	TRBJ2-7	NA	CASSLEGQHPYEQYF	TGTGCCAGCAGCTTAGAGGGACAACATCCCTACGAGCAGTACTTC
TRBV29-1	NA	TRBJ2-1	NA	CSVDEVSSYNEQFF	TGCAGCGTGGACGAAGTAAGCTCCTACAATGAGCAGTTCTTC
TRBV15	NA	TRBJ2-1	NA	CATSRDQFVVFNEQFF	TGTGCCACCAGCAGAGATCAGTTTGTTGTTTTCAATGAGCAGTTCTTC
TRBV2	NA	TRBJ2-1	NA	CAPRLSSYNEQFF	TGTGCCCCCAGACTAAGCTCCTACAATGAGCAGTTCTTC
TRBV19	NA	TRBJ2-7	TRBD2	CASSIDPLAGVYEQYF	TGTGCCAGTAGTATAGACCCCTTAGCGGGAGTCTACGAGCAGTACTTC
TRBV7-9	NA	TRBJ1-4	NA	CASSLINEKLFF	TGTGCCAGCAGCTTAATTAATGAAAAACTGTTTTTT
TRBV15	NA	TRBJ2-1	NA	CATRTGTASYNEQFF	TGTGCCACCAGAACGGGGACCGCATCCTACAATGAGCAGTTCTTC
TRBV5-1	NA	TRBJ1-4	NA	CASSAAWTANNEKLFF	TGCGCCAGCAGCGCCGCCTGGACGGCGAATAATGAAAAACTGTTTTTT
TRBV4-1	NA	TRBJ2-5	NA	CASSQVPRGMGETQYF	TGCGCCAGCAGCCAGGTACCGCGCGGGATGGGAGAGACCCAGTACTTC
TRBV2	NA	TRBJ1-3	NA	CASSPGATGNTIYF	TGTGCCAGCAGCCCAGGGGCCACTGGAAACACCATATATTTT
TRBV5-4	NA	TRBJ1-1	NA	CASSPRQAMNTEAFF	TGTGCCAGCAGCCCCAGACAGGCCATGAACACTGAAGCTTTCTTT
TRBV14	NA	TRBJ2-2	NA	CASSQDFPQGPGWTGELFF	TGTGCCAGCAGCCAAGACTTCCCGCAGGGGCCGGGTTGGACCGGGGAGCTGTTTTTT
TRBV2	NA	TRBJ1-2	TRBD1	CASRARTGPEWGYTF	TGTGCCAGCAGGGCACGGACAGGGCCGGAATGGGGCTACACCTTC
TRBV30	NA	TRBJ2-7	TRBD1	CAWRPKGQDRPRYEQYF	TGTGCCTGGAGGCCGAAAGGACAGGATCGGCCGCGGTACGAGCAGTACTTC
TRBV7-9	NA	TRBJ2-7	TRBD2	CASSLGVSGSLSYEQYF	TGTGCCAGCAGCTTAGGGGTTAGCGGGAGCCTCTCCTACGAGCAGTACTTC
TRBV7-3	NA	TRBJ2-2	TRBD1	CASSRLQGPRTGELFF	TGTGCCAGCAGCCGGTTACAGGGGCCGCGAACCGGGGAGCTGTTTTTT
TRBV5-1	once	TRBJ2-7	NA	CASSPTTGTYEQYF	TGCGCCAGCAGCCCGACAACCGGGACTTACGAGCAGTACTTC
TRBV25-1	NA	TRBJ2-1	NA	CASSEYLSARHGGFEQFF	TGTGCCAGCAGTGAATATTTAAGCGCCCGTCATGGGGGTTTTGAGCAGTTCTTC
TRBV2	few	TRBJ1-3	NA	CASSADTYSGNTIYF	TGTGCCAGCAGTGCGGACACCTATTCTGGAAACACCATATATTTT
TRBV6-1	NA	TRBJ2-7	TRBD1	CASSVSGTGLYEQYF	TGTGCCAGCAGTGTATCCGGGACAGGGCTCTACGAGCAGTACTTC
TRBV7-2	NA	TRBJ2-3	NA	CASSLRIVDTQYF	TGTGCCAGCAGTCTGCGGATCGTGGATACGCAGTATTTT
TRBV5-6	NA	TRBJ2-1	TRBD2	CASSWGGPGSEQFF	TGTGCCAGCAGCTGGGGGGGTCCCGGCAGTGAGCAGTTCTTC
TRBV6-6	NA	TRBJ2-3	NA	CASSYSTGLDTQYF	TGTGCCAGCAGTTACTCGACGGGATTAGATACGCAGTATTTT
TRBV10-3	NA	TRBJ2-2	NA	CAIRRTEANTGELFF	TGTGCCATCAGACGGACTGAAGCGAACACCGGGGAGCTGTTTTTT
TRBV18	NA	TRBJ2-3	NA	CASSPYGGANTDTQYF	TGTGCCAGCTCACCGTACGGTGGGGCCAACACAGATACGCAGTATTTT
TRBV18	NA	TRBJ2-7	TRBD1	CASSTNRGRGPYEQYF	TGTGCCAGCTCAACAAACAGGGGGCGCGGTCCGTACGAGCAGTACTTC
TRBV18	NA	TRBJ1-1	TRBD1	CASSLNRGNTEAFF	TGTGCCAGCTCATTAAACAGGGGGAACACTGAAGCTTTCTTT
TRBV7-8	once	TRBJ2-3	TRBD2	CASSLDPTSVDTQYF	TGTGCCAGCAGCTTAGATCCGACTAGCGTGGATACGCAGTATTTT